The 3 T cell receptor beta chains given below trace back to one sample, sequenced in a study of a mutant IDH1 vaccine in newly diagnosed glioma. Documented time point: week 5, during vaccination. The vaccine gave 300 ug of a 20-mer mutant IDH1 peptide subcutaneously per dose. The antigens these receptors bind are not known. TCRdb keeps only in-frame clones here, not all; method: immunoSEQ multiplex PCR. Of just under 80,000 clones in the sample, more than 85% were seen once. The material was PBMCs, obtained from a glioma patient whose treatment included an IDH1 peptide vaccine. The source is a woman between 50 and 59 years old with glioma.

This chain joins TRBV21-1 and TRBJ2-3. TRBV21-1 is labeled a pseudogene. The CDR3 extends over 11 amino acids. CDR3 in DNA: TGTGCCAGCGGACCGGTAGATACGCAGTATTTT. Translation: CASGPVDTQYF.

The CDR3 sequence: CASRLSGSAHYEQYF. The CDR3 DNA follows: TGCGCCAGCAGACTTAGCGGGAGTGCCCACTACGAGCAGTACTTC. The V gene is TRBV4-1, the J gene TRBJ2-7; 9 bases agree with TRBD2. Germline V gene data show CDR1 as MGHRA and CDR2 as YSYEKL. CDR3 size: 15 residues. The junction had 9 bases not matched to a gene; V was cut back by 6 bases and J by 3 bases.

V usage is TRBV28 and J usage is TRBJ2-1; 8 bases map to TRBD2. V gave up 6 bases and J gave up 6 bases; unmatched junction bases: 4. The length of the CDR3 is 13 residues. Germline CDR1 and CDR2: MDHEN and SYDVKM. Here the CDR3 reads CASRTGTSNEQFF. The CDR3 DNA reads as TGTGCCAGCAGGACCGGGACTAGCAATGAGCAGTTCTTC.